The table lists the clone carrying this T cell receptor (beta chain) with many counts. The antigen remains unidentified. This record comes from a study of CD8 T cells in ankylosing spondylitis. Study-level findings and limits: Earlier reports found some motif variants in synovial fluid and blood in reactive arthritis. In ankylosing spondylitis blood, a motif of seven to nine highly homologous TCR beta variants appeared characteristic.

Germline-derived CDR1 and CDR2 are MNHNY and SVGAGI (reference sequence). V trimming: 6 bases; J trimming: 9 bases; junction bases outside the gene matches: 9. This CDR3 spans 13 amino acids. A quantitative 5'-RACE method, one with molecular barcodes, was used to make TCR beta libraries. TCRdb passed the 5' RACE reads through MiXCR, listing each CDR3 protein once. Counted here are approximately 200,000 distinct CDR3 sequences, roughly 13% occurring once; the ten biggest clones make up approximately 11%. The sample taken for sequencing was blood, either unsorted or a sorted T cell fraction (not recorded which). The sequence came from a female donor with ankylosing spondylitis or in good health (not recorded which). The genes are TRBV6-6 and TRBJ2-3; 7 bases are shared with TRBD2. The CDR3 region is CASRQLERETQYF. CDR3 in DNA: TGTGCCAGCAGACAACTAGAGCGGGAAACGCAGTATTTT.